The clone carrying this T cell receptor (beta chain) was observed a few times. The antigen remains undetermined. This record comes from a study of T cells after yellow fever vaccination. Study at large: SMART-Seq v4 Ultra Low Input handled preparation of low-cell-number fractions. The study's findings and limits: The secondary response was weaker but peaked faster, day 5 versus 15. There was a possibility that FACS-sorted repertoires contained abundant clonotypes contaminating from the bulk population.

5'RACE template switching produced TCR cDNA carrying a universal primer site and UMIs. TCRdb reanalysed the 5' RACE reads using MiXCR and keeps one entry per CDR3 protein. Of around 180,000 distinct CDR3 sequences in the sample, approximately 6.2% were seen once. Trimming removed 5 bases at V and 1 base at J, with 8 bases between. Germline CDR1 and CDR2: GTSNPN and SVGIG (reference sequence). This CDR3 is built from 12 residues. The receptor was isolated from a man aged 18-30 years who received the YFV17D yellow fever vaccine. Sequenced material: CD4+ T cells sorted from PBMCs, taken on the day of the first yellow fever vaccination. The chain links TRBV30 to TRBJ1-1, with D unresolved. The CDR3 spells CAWETGNTEAFF. CDR3 nucleotide sequence: TGTGCCTGGGAGACGGGGAACACTGAAGCTTTCTTT.